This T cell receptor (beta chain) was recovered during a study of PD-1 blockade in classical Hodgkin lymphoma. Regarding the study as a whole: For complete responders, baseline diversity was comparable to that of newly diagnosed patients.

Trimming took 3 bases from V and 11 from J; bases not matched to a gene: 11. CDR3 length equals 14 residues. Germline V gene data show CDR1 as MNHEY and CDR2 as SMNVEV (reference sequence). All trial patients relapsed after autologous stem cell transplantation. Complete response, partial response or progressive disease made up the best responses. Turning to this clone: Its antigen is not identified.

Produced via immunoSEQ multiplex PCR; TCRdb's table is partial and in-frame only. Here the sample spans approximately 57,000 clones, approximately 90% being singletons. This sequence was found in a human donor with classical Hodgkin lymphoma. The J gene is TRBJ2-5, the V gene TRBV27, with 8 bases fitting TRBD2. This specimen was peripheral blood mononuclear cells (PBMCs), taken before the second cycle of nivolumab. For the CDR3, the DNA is TGTGCCAGCAGTTTTGTTGGGCCGGGAGGGGAGCAGTACTTC. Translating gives CASSFVGPGGEQYF.